These T cell receptor beta chains were read from a single sample in a study of T cells in tuberculosis. Produced via immunoSEQ multiplex PCR; TCRdb's table is partial and in-frame only. The data hold some 23,000 clones, with approximately 92% observed a single time. The sample consisted of PBMCs. All receptors derive from a donor aged 5-35 years with latent tuberculosis or without tuberculosis infection. Some clones in this sample may be carry-over from other donors' samples. Each CDR3 is given with its conserved first and last residue. D genes are given only for firm matches. Clone size is shown for a subset of rows, as once, few, many or a class of expanded clone.

j_call: TRBJ2-2
cdr3_length: 16
clone_size: -
v_call: TRBV5-1
d_call: -
cdr3_aa: CASSSSDSANTGELFF
cdr3_nt: TGCGCCAGCAGCTCGTCGGACAGCGCGAACACCGGGGAGCTGTTTTTT

j_call: TRBJ1-5
cdr3_length: 15
clone_size: -
v_call: TRBV5-6
d_call: -
cdr3_aa: CASSRLWTDNQPQHF
cdr3_nt: TGTGCCAGCAGCCGTCTCTGGACAGATAATCAGCCCCAGCATTTT

j_call: TRBJ1-2
cdr3_length: 14
clone_size: -
v_call: TRBV28
d_call: TRBD1
cdr3_aa: CASSLNRGNYGYTF
cdr3_nt: TGTGCCAGCAGTTTGAACAGGGGGAACTATGGCTACACCTTC

j_call: TRBJ2-7
cdr3_length: 16
clone_size: -
v_call: TRBV5-1
d_call: TRBD1
cdr3_aa: CASRSTGGSESYEQYF
cdr3_nt: TGCGCCAGCAGATCGACAGGGGGTTCGGAGTCCTACGAGCAGTACTTC

j_call: TRBJ1-5
cdr3_length: 14
clone_size: -
v_call: TRBV7-2
d_call: -
cdr3_aa: CASSFTGSNQPQHF
cdr3_nt: TGTGCCAGCAGCTTTACAGGGAGCAATCAGCCCCAGCATTTT

j_call: TRBJ2-2
cdr3_length: 16
clone_size: -
v_call: TRBV6-4
d_call: TRBD1
cdr3_aa: CASSDSYRGLTGELFF
cdr3_nt: TGTGCCAGCAGTGACTCGTACAGGGGGCTGACCGGGGAGCTGTTTTTT

j_call: TRBJ2-3
cdr3_length: 16
clone_size: -
v_call: TRBV11-2
d_call: TRBD2
cdr3_aa: CASSFPTSGGTDTQYF
cdr3_nt: TGTGCCAGCAGCTTTCCGACTAGCGGGGGCACAGATACGCAGTATTTT

j_call: TRBJ2-3
cdr3_length: 13
clone_size: once
v_call: TRBV7-9
d_call: TRBD1
cdr3_aa: CASSPQGADTQYF
cdr3_nt: TGTGCCAGCAGCCCACAGGGGGCGGATACGCAGTATTTT

j_call: TRBJ1-3
cdr3_length: 16
clone_size: once
v_call: TRBV19
d_call: -
cdr3_aa: CASTPVNDRGGNTIYF
cdr3_nt: TGTGCCAGTACCCCCGTGAACGATAGGGGTGGAAACACCATATATTTT

j_call: TRBJ1-1
cdr3_length: 15
clone_size: -
v_call: TRBV7-2
d_call: TRBD1
cdr3_aa: CASSLDGTGVTEAFF
cdr3_nt: TGTGCCAGCAGCTTAGATGGGACAGGGGTTACTGAAGCTTTCTTT

j_call: TRBJ1-1
cdr3_length: 14
clone_size: -
v_call: TRBV4-3
d_call: -
cdr3_aa: CASSQEGGSTEAFF
cdr3_nt: TGCGCCAGCAGCCAAGAGGGAGGGTCGACTGAAGCTTTCTTT

j_call: TRBJ2-3
cdr3_length: 16
clone_size: -
v_call: TRBV18
d_call: -
cdr3_aa: CASSPKGLQNTDTQYF
cdr3_nt: TGTGCCAGCTCACCAAAAGGACTACAGAACACAGATACGCAGTATTTT

j_call: TRBJ2-7
cdr3_length: 14
clone_size: -
v_call: TRBV5-1
d_call: TRBD2
cdr3_aa: CASGLGLAAYEQYF
cdr3_nt: TGCGCCAGCGGCTTGGGGCTAGCGGCTTACGAGCAGTACTTC

j_call: TRBJ1-5
cdr3_length: 19
clone_size: -
v_call: TRBV27
d_call: -
cdr3_aa: CASSPPSPVPTNSNQPQHF
cdr3_nt: TGTGCTAGCAGTCCCCCTAGCCCGGTTCCGACAAATAGCAATCAGCCCCAGCATTTT

j_call: TRBJ2-7
cdr3_length: 18
clone_size: -
v_call: TRBV18
d_call: TRBD1
cdr3_aa: CASSLGPGTGRGAYEQYF
cdr3_nt: TGTGCCAGCTCACTAGGACCCGGGACAGGGAGAGGTGCCTACGAGCAGTACTTC

j_call: TRBJ2-7
cdr3_length: 11
clone_size: -
v_call: TRBV7-2
d_call: -
cdr3_aa: CASSPNYEQYF
cdr3_nt: TGTGCCAGCAGCCCCAACTACGAGCAGTACTTC

j_call: TRBJ1-6
cdr3_length: 14
clone_size: -
v_call: TRBV18
d_call: -
cdr3_aa: CASSLQGGWSPLHF
cdr3_nt: TGTGCCAGCTCACTCCAGGGTGGGTGGTCACCCCTCCACTTT

j_call: TRBJ1-5
cdr3_length: 13
clone_size: once
v_call: TRBV6-4
d_call: -
cdr3_aa: CASSDSGDQPQHF
cdr3_nt: TGTGCCAGCAGTGATAGCGGGGATCAGCCCCAGCATTTT

j_call: TRBJ2-3
cdr3_length: 13
clone_size: -
v_call: TRBV10-3
d_call: TRBD1
cdr3_aa: CAIGTGGTDTQYF
cdr3_nt: TGTGCCATAGGGACAGGGGGAACAGATACGCAGTATTTT

j_call: TRBJ1-2
cdr3_length: 19
clone_size: -
v_call: TRBV4-2
d_call: TRBD1
cdr3_aa: CASSQEEAGPGQGIDGYTF
cdr3_nt: TGTGCCAGCAGCCAAGAAGAAGCGGGACCCGGACAGGGAATAGATGGCTACACCTTC

j_call: TRBJ2-1
cdr3_length: 19
clone_size: -
v_call: TRBV7-9
d_call: TRBD2
cdr3_aa: CASSPRTSGGPSSYNEQFF
cdr3_nt: TGTGCCAGCAGCCCGAGGACTAGCGGGGGGCCAAGCTCCTACAATGAGCAGTTCTTC

j_call: TRBJ2-7
cdr3_length: 18
clone_size: -
v_call: TRBV30
d_call: -
cdr3_aa: CAWSLEKRVILPSYEQYF
cdr3_nt: TGTGCCTGGAGCCTGGAAAAACGGGTCATACTACCCTCCTACGAGCAGTACTTC

j_call: TRBJ2-3
cdr3_length: 14
clone_size: -
v_call: TRBV2
d_call: -
cdr3_aa: CASISGLSTDTQYF
cdr3_nt: TGTGCCAGCATATCAGGCCTAAGCACAGATACGCAGTATTTT

j_call: TRBJ1-5
cdr3_length: 13
clone_size: -
v_call: TRBV4-1
d_call: -
cdr3_aa: CASSGGGSQPQHF
cdr3_nt: TGCGCCAGCTCCGGAGGAGGGAGCCAGCCCCAGCATTTT

j_call: TRBJ2-1
cdr3_length: 16
clone_size: -
v_call: TRBV4-3
d_call: TRBD2
cdr3_aa: CASSQDDSGAYNEQFF
cdr3_nt: TGCGCCAGCAGCCAAGATGATAGCGGGGCCTACAATGAGCAGTTCTTC

j_call: TRBJ1-5
cdr3_length: 15
clone_size: -
v_call: TRBV27
d_call: TRBD1
cdr3_aa: CASSLVGQGFQPQHF
cdr3_nt: TGTGCCAGCAGTTTAGTAGGACAGGGATTCCAGCCCCAGCATTTT

j_call: TRBJ2-3
cdr3_length: 14
clone_size: -
v_call: TRBV29-1
d_call: TRBD1
cdr3_aa: CSVEGQGLRDTQYF
cdr3_nt: TGCAGCGTTGAGGGACAGGGCTTACGAGATACGCAGTATTTT

j_call: TRBJ2-5
cdr3_length: 16
clone_size: -
v_call: TRBV7-2
d_call: -
cdr3_aa: CASSPFSFGGGETQYF
cdr3_nt: TGTGCCAGCAGCCCGTTTAGTTTTGGGGGAGGAGAGACCCAGTACTTC

j_call: TRBJ1-2
cdr3_length: 14
clone_size: -
v_call: TRBV9
d_call: -
cdr3_aa: CASSPHFPTEGYTF
cdr3_nt: TGTGCCAGCAGCCCTCACTTTCCGACGGAGGGCTACACCTTC

j_call: TRBJ1-3
cdr3_length: 15
clone_size: -
v_call: TRBV5-7
d_call: -
cdr3_aa: CASSCVSSSGNTIYF
cdr3_nt: TGTGCCAGCAGCTGTGTCAGTTCCTCTGGAAACACCATATATTTT

j_call: TRBJ2-3
cdr3_length: 13
clone_size: -
v_call: TRBV7-2
d_call: -
cdr3_aa: CASSLGVSDTQYF
cdr3_nt: TGTGCCAGCAGCTTGGGAGTTTCAGATACGCAGTATTTT

j_call: TRBJ2-3
cdr3_length: 13
clone_size: once
v_call: TRBV19
d_call: TRBD1
cdr3_aa: CASSWNRGDTQYF
cdr3_nt: TGTGCCAGTAGTTGGAACAGGGGTGATACGCAGTATTTT

j_call: TRBJ2-1
cdr3_length: 16
clone_size: once
v_call: TRBV4-1
d_call: TRBD2
cdr3_aa: CASSQDGLAAYNEQFF
cdr3_nt: TGCGCCAGCAGCCAAGATGGGCTAGCGGCCTACAATGAGCAGTTCTTC

j_call: TRBJ2-7
cdr3_length: 16
clone_size: -
v_call: TRBV18
d_call: TRBD2
cdr3_aa: CASSRSMGGSSYEQYF
cdr3_nt: TGTGCCAGCTCACGGTCCATGGGAGGGAGCTCCTACGAGCAGTACTTC

j_call: TRBJ1-3
cdr3_length: 15
clone_size: -
v_call: TRBV18
d_call: -
cdr3_aa: CASSPLARVGNTIYF
cdr3_nt: TGTGCCAGCTCACCACTGGCCAGGGTGGGAAACACCATATATTTT

j_call: TRBJ2-3
cdr3_length: 14
clone_size: -
v_call: TRBV5-4
d_call: -
cdr3_aa: CASSATTDTDTQYF
cdr3_nt: TGTGCCAGCAGCGCGACTACGGACACAGATACGCAGTATTTT

j_call: TRBJ2-1
cdr3_length: 14
clone_size: once
v_call: TRBV27
d_call: TRBD1
cdr3_aa: CASSLSDRDGEQFF
cdr3_nt: TGTGCCAGCAGTTTGTCCGACAGGGATGGTGAGCAGTTCTTC

j_call: TRBJ1-2
cdr3_length: 15
clone_size: once
v_call: TRBV18
d_call: -
cdr3_aa: CASSPFHTLDYGYTF
cdr3_nt: TGTGCCAGCTCACCATTTCACACGTTGGACTATGGCTACACCTTC

j_call: TRBJ2-7
cdr3_length: 12
clone_size: -
v_call: TRBV19
d_call: -
cdr3_aa: CASSMAGSEQYF
cdr3_nt: TGTGCCAGTAGTATGGCCGGGTCCGAGCAGTACTTC

j_call: TRBJ1-3
cdr3_length: 14
clone_size: -
v_call: TRBV6-5
d_call: -
cdr3_aa: CASRDSFSGNTIYF
cdr3_nt: TGTGCCAGCAGAGACAGTTTCTCTGGAAACACCATATATTTT

j_call: TRBJ2-1
cdr3_length: 16
clone_size: -
v_call: TRBV5-1
d_call: TRBD2
cdr3_aa: CASSAESGLAGDEQFF
cdr3_nt: TGCGCCAGCAGCGCAGAATCGGGACTAGCGGGAGACGAGCAGTTCTTC